Following are 10 T cell receptor beta chains from one sample sequenced in a study of T-cell memory formation after mild COVID-19. MiXCR was run by TCRdb on the 5' RACE reads, yielding one entry per CDR3 protein. The sample has 400,000 to 450,000 distinct CDR3 sequences; roughly 17% are singletons. Sequencing input: PBMCs or a T cell subset sorted from them (not recorded which). These receptors were taken from a man between 18 and 35 years old who had mild COVID-19 (a few samples of this study predate the infection). Cell type and time point are not known.

The chain links TRBV20-1 to TRBJ1-6; D unresolved. The V end lost 2 bases, the J end lost 0 bases, and 5 bases lay between the germline ends. This CDR3 comprises 14 residues. Germline CDR1 and CDR2: DFQATT and SNEGSKA (reference sequence). CDR3 nucleotide sequence: TGCAGTGCTAGACCGCCCTCCTATAATTCACCCCTCCACTTT. It translates to CSARPPSYNSPLHF.

This sequence joins TRBV2 and TRBJ1-2; D remains unclear. V was pared by 3 bases and J by 8 bases, with 13 bases between. The CDR3 length is 13 residues. The germline CDR1 and CDR2 sequences are SNHLY and FYNNEI. CDR3 nucleotides: TGTGCCAGCAGTGAGGGTCCCCGTGGGGGCTACACCTTC. Its protein product is CASSEGPRGGYTF.

The V and J genes are TRBV5-4 and TRBJ2-1; 8 bases align to TRBD1. Germline V gene lookup returns CDR1 SGHNT and CDR2 YYREEE (reference sequence). The CDR3 is 16 amino acids. J was trimmed by 1 base and V by 4 bases; bases with no gene match: 7. In DNA, the CDR3 is TGTGCCAGCAGCGTCCGGACAGGGCCATCCTACAATGAGCAGTTCTTC. Translated: CASSVRTGPSYNEQFF.

This clonotype was picked up many times. This sequence joins TRBV3-1 and TRBJ2-3; 12 positions match TRBD1. The J segment lost 4 bases and the V segment lost 4 bases, leaving 12 bases of the junction unmatched. Germline loops: CDR1 LGHDT, CDR2 YNNKEL (reference sequence). The CDR3 is made up of 18 amino acids. The CDR3 spells CASSPRDRGHLDADTQYF. In DNA, the CDR3 is TGTGCCAGCAGCCCCCGGGACAGGGGGCATCTGGACGCAGATACGCAGTATTTT.

This clonotype has a handful of counts. The chain combines TRBV7-3 with TRBJ2-3, with 14 bases identical to TRBD2. The V and J ends lost 5 bases and 6 bases, in that order; junction bases with no gene match: 7. Looked up from germline, CDR1 is SGHTA and CDR2 is FQGTGA. The CDR3 has 16 amino acids. CDR3 bases: TGTGCCAGCAGCCCCGGACTAGCGGGGGGAGGGGATACGCAGTATTTT. It specifies CASSPGLAGGGDTQYF. The full variable domain, completed using reference TRBV7-3 and TRBJ2-3, is GAGVSQTPSNKVTEKGKYVELRCDPISGHTALYWYRQSLGQGPEFLIYFQGTGAADDSGLPNDRFFAVRPEGSVSTLKIQRTERGDSAVYLCASSPGLAGGGDTQYFGPGTRLTVL.

J is TRBJ2-5 and V is TRBV6-1; TRBD2 matches at 15 bases. V was pared by 4 bases and J by 4 bases, with 4 bases of the junction left unmatched. The CDR3 is 16 amino acids. The germline gives CDR1 MNHNS, CDR2 SASEGT. The CDR3 DNA sequence: TGTGCCAGCAGTGGGGGACTAGCGGGGGGAGGAGAGACCCAGTACTTC. Translating it yields CASSGGLAGGGETQYF.

This clonotype was counted a few times. The rearrangement links TRBV5-6 to TRBJ2-3; D is unclear. The V gene lost 3 bases and the J gene lost 0 bases, with 8 bases spanning the gap. CDR3 size: 14 residues. The V gene's germline CDR1 is SGHDT and CDR2 YYEEEE. The CDR3 spells CASSSPESTDTQYF. In nucleotides, the CDR3 is TGTGCCAGCAGCTCTCCGGAGAGCACAGATACGCAGTATTTT.

This chain links TRBV4-3 with TRBJ1-3; D is perhaps TRBD1 (6 bases). From germline, CDR1 is LGHNA and CDR2 YSLEER. The CDR3 runs 15 residues. V shed 4 bases and J shed 0 bases, with 10 bases lying between them. This CDR3 is CASSRTDSSGNTIYF. In DNA, the CDR3 is TGCGCCAGCAGCCGGACGGACAGCTCTGGAAACACCATATATTTT.

The chain employs TRBV12-3 or TRBV12-4 and TRBJ2-2; TRBD1 agrees at 8 bases. J was trimmed by 2 bases and V by 5 bases; bases with no gene match: 7. The CDR3 contains 16 residues. Here the CDR3 DNA reads TGTGCCAGCAGTCCGTACGGGACAGGCAACACCGGGGAGCTGTTTTTT. Translation gives CASSPYGTGNTGELFF.

A few counts support this clonotype. The chain recombines TRBV7-6 with TRBJ2-3; D possibly corresponds to TRBD2 (7 bases). Between the trimmed V and J ends, which lost 2 bases and 4 bases, there was a span of 13 bases. Germline CDR1 is SGHVS and CDR2 is FNYEAQ. This CDR3 is built from 15 residues. In DNA, the CDR3 is TGTGCCAGCAGCTTATTCACAGGGAGGGCAGATACGCAGTATTTT. Protein sequence: CASSLFTGRADTQYF.